This note documents a single T cell receptor (beta chain) sequence. What it binds is not known. This CDR3 comprises 15 residues. The germline CDR1 and CDR2 sequences are MNHEY and SMNVEV (reference sequence). The J segment lost 7 bases and the V segment lost 4 bases, leaving 7 bases of the junction unmatched. As every portion of the isolated RNA was reverse transcribed, the sequencing read expressed TCRB transcripts. Here immunoSEQ multiplex PCR was the method, and the copy in TCRdb shows in-frame clones only, minus some. The sample has fewer than 900,000 clones, roughly 15% seen once. The data are from a study of beta chain features in type 1 diabetes. General study findings and limits: Shorter TCRB CDR3s, moderately but significantly so, marked every one of the four CD4+ subsets in Type 1 diabetes patients.

The sequenced sample consisted of naive CD4+ T cells from blood. This sequence was found in a woman under 30 in good health. V usage is TRBV27 and J usage is TRBJ1-5; 10 bases fit TRBD1. The chain's CDR3 is CASSSVRDRGQPQHF. The CDR3 coding sequence is TGTGCCAGCAGTTCCGTCCGGGACAGGGGCCAGCCCCAGCATTTT.